The 15 T cell receptor beta chains in this list originate from one sample, sequenced in a study of beta chain features in type 1 diabetes. The study, taken as a whole, reports: Among all four CD4+ subsets, Type 1 diabetes patients had TCRB CDR3s that were moderately but significantly shorter.

The authors reverse transcribed all of the isolated RNA, so sequencing captured expressed TCRB transcripts. Sequencing was performed with immunoSEQ multiplex PCR; in TCRdb, only in-frame clones are kept and a portion is missing. The table lists roughly 230,000 clones, about a tenth of them singletons. Their antigens remain unidentified. The sequenced sample was naive CD4+ T cells from blood. Every receptor here comes from a man in his thirties or forties with type 1 diabetes.

This clone was picked up a small number of times. The V call is TRBV6-6, the J call TRBJ1-5; 7 nucleotides agree with TRBD1. Germline CDR1 MNHNY, CDR2 SVGAGI (reference sequence). V lost 6 bases, J lost 9 bases, and 11 bases stayed unmatched. CDR3 length: 14 residues. The CDR3 here is CASSHNRGEGPQHF. As DNA, the CDR3 is TGTGCCAGCAGCCATAACAGGGGTGAGGGGCCCCAGCATTTT.

This clone was observed once. The chain employs TRBV27 and TRBJ2-7; 14 bases line up with TRBD2. The V segment lost 4 bases and the J segment 7 bases; nucleotides outside the gene matches: 15. CDR1 and CDR2 from the germline V gene are MNHEY and SMNVEV (reference sequence). This CDR3 spans 18 amino acids. This CDR3 is CASSSYLGLAGAFYEQYF. The CDR3 DNA follows: TGTGCCAGCAGTTCCTACTTGGGACTAGCGGGGGCCTTTTATGAGCAGTACTTC.

The rearrangement links TRBV7-9 to TRBJ1-2; 12 bases map to TRBD1. V gave up 5 bases and J gave up 7 bases; unmatched junction bases: 5. Germline V CDR1 and CDR2: SEHNR, FQNEAQ (reference sequence). The CDR3 contains 14 residues. The CDR3 loop reads CASSKGQGAGGYTF. CDR3 nucleotide sequence: TGTGCCAGCAGCAAGGGACAGGGGGCAGGTGGCTACACCTTC.

Of note for this clone: The sample holds other DNA sequences that translate to the same CDR3. The chain couples TRBV7-9 to TRBJ2-1; 8 nucleotides line up with TRBD2. V was clipped by 4 bases and J by 0 bases; unmatched bases: 2. CDR1 and CDR2 (germline): SEHNR, FQNEAQ (reference sequence). The CDR3 is made up of 15 amino acids. CDR3 DNA: TGTGCCAGCAGCTCTCGGGGGGGCTCCTACAATGAGCAGTTCTTC. Translated: CASSSRGGSYNEQFF.

This clone was detected a few times. The chain links TRBV5-1 to TRBJ2-7, with a possible D match to TRBD2 (6 bases). Germline V gene lookup returns CDR1 SGHRS and CDR2 YFSETQ. Between the trimmed V and J ends, which lost 0 bases and 3 bases, there was a span of 13 bases. The CDR3 loop spans 15 amino acids. The CDR3, as DNA: TGCGCCAGCAGCTTGGGTGGAGGGAGAGGCTACGAGCAGTACTTC. Protein sequence: CASSLGGGRGYEQYF.

Concerning this clone: Other DNA sequences of this sample code for an identical CDR3. The chain carries TRBV14 and TRBJ1-1, with D maybe TRBD1 (5 bases). In germline, CDR1 is SGHDN, CDR2 FVKESK. The CDR3 sequence is 13 residues long. Trimming removed 0 bases from V and 6 bases from J, with 8 bases in between. CDR3 amino acids: CASSQDRGSEAFF. In DNA, the CDR3 is TGTGCCAGCAGCCAAGATAGGGGCTCTGAAGCTTTCTTT.

The rearrangement uses TRBV30 and TRBJ2-5, with 9 positions matching TRBD2. Germline V gene lookup returns CDR1 GTSNPN and CDR2 SVGIG (reference sequence). The CDR3 consists of 13 residues. J lost 6 bases, V lost 2 bases, and 4 bases had no gene match. This CDR3 is CAWSFSGGKTQYF. Here the CDR3 DNA reads TGTGCCTGGAGTTTTAGCGGGGGTAAGACCCAGTACTTC.

The V call is TRBV7-2, the J call TRBJ1-6; a weak D match, TRBD1 (6 bases). The V and J ends lost 3 bases and 0 bases respectively, with 9 bases between them. This CDR3 is 16 amino acids long. CDR1 is SGHTA, CDR2 FQGNSA, per germline. The CDR3 bases are TGTGCCAGCAGCTTCGAGACAGGCTCCTATAATTCACCCCTCCACTTT. Protein: CASSFETGSYNSPLHF.

This clone was picked up a small number of times. The chain links TRBV6-5 to TRBJ2-5; TRBD1 matches 9 bases. This CDR3 is 14 amino acids long. CDR1 is MNHEY and CDR2 is SVGAGI in the germline V gene. Trimming at V came to 6 bases and at J to 3 bases, leaving 5 bases not matched to a gene. The CDR3 DNA reads as TGTGCCAGCAGCCGGGACAGGGTAAAAGAGACCCAGTACTTC. The encoded protein is CASSRDRVKETQYF.

This rearrangement joins TRBV4-3 to TRBJ1-6; 9 nucleotides align to TRBD1. CDR1 and CDR2 from the germline V gene are LGHNA and YSLEER. The CDR3 runs 17 residues. Trimming took 1 base from V and 6 from J; bases not matched to a gene: 7. DNA of the CDR3: TGCGCCAGCAGCCAAGTTCCCCGGGACAGGGTTAATTCACCCCTCCACTTT. Protein sequence: CASSQVPRDRVNSPLHF.

The chain combines TRBV29-1 with TRBJ2-5; D unclear. This CDR3 comprises 12 residues. Germline V gene lookup returns CDR1 SQVTM and CDR2 ANQGSEA. The V end lost 4 bases, the J end lost 3 bases, and 9 bases lay between the germline ends. The CDR3 nucleotides read TGCAGCGTTGGGGCCACCGAAGAGACCCAGTACTTC. This gives the protein CSVGATEETQYF. Filled out from reference TRBV29-1 and TRBJ2-5, the complete variable domain reads SAVISQKPSRDICQRGTSLTIQCQVDSQVTMMFWYRQQPGQSLTLIATANQGSEATYESGFVIDKFPISRPNLTFSTLTVSNMSPEDSSIYLCSVGATEETQYFGPGTRLLVL.

This clone occurred a few times. This chain joins TRBV7-9 and TRBJ2-7; 8 positions agree with TRBD2. The ends lost 2 bases at V and 11 bases at J; junction bases unmatched: 11. Germline assignment: CDR1 SEHNR and CDR2 FQNEAQ (reference sequence). The length of the CDR3 is 14 residues. The CDR3, as DNA: TGTGCCAGCAGCTTAACCACGAGCGGGGGCGGGAAGTACTTC. As protein: CASSLTTSGGGKYF.

This clone turned up a few times. This chain links TRBV4-1 with TRBJ2-3; 9 nucleotides agree with TRBD2. Looked up from germline, CDR1 is MGHRA and CDR2 is YSYEKL. After removal of 0 bases from V and 9 bases from J, the junction contained 10 bases not matched to a gene. This CDR3 has 16 residues. The CDR3 spells CASSQEGRGGLGTQYF. As DNA, the CDR3 is TGCGCCAGCAGCCAAGAAGGGCGGGGGGGCCTAGGGACGCAGTATTTT.

V is TRBV7-2 and J is TRBJ1-1; no firm D call. The CDR3 loop spans 14 amino acids. CDR1 is SGHTA and CDR2 is FQGNSA in the germline V gene. Trimming left V 0 bases short and J 3 bases short, with 8 bases between. CDR3 in DNA: TGTGCCAGCAGCTTAGCCGGGTCCTACACTGAAGCTTTCTTT. It encodes CASSLAGSYTEAFF.

This clone was counted between two and nine times. The rearrangement links TRBV2 to TRBJ2-3; a weak D match, TRBD2 (6 bases). The V and J ends lost 10 bases and 0 bases respectively, with 14 bases between them. Germline CDR1 is SNHLY and CDR2 is FYNNEI. The CDR3 extends over 14 amino acids. This chain's CDR3 is CATQGLLSTDTQYF. CDR3 nucleotides: TGTGCCACCCAGGGACTTCTTAGCACAGATACGCAGTATTTT.